The T cell receptor beta chain under discussion was sequenced for a study of CD8+ T cells in alopecia areata. After isolation, RNA underwent reverse transcription to generate cDNA as the sequencing template. Libraries were prepared by immunoSEQ multiplex PCR; TCRdb keeps only in-frame clonotypes and omits some of them. The profile covers 150,000 to 250,000 clones, with 50% to 60% appearing a single time and about 3.5% taken by the ten largest. The sample's treatment: oral pan-JAK inhibitor, 5-10 mg twice daily. Comments on this clone: The germline gene is not matched at one end of the junction; a read error may be the cause.

This CDR3 comprises 13 residues. The germline gives CDR1 SEHNR, CDR2 FQNEAQ (reference sequence). This chain joins TRBV7-9 and TRBJ2-4; D gene uncertain. Sequenced here: CD4+ T cells sorted from blood, sampled at week 4, from a patient treated with tofacitinib. The clonotype was recovered from a human donor with alopecia areata. The CDR3 DNA reads as TGTGTCAGCAGCCCGCCGGCCCAAAACATTCAGTACTTC. Residues: CVSSPPAQNIQYF.